This T cell receptor beta chain was identified during a study of cytomegalovirus exposure and HLA in healthy donors. Study-level background: In an early release, HLA-typed donors contributed some 88 million unique TCR sequences. Overall study results and limits: Testing in vitro showed a few CMV-associated chains specific for CMV antigens. The study found most TCR sequences rare, yet found some public TCRs in many donors.

Comment on this clone: Its antigen is currently unknown.

CDR3 length equals 12 residues. The germline V gene has CDR1 LGHNA and CDR2 YSLEER. Trimming shortened V by 1 base and J by 4 bases, and 5 bases separated the two germline ends. The PCR had 60 Vbeta and 13 Jbeta primers. Sequenced by immunoSEQ multiplex PCR; TCRdb stores in-frame clones only, minus some. This sample has 95,000 to 100,000 clones, with approximately 72% found just once. Donors showed nominal health when sampled, although they likely had unrecorded immune exposures. The source of this sequence is a woman between 35 and 50 years old in good health and CMV-seronegative. The chain joins TRBV4-3 to TRBJ2-7; TRBD2 might be the D (5 bases). Specimen: PBMCs. The CDR3: CASSQAGYEQYF. The CDR3 region has the DNA TGCGCCAGCAGCCAAGCGGGGTACGAGCAGTACTTC.